A selection of T cell receptor beta chains follows, all from one sample in a study of blood T cell repertoires in COVID-19. Profiled with immunoSEQ multiplex PCR; TCRdb holds only in-frame clones, not every one. The data show fewer than 50,000 clones, about 83% seen once. Source material: peripheral blood. Receptor source: a human donor in a cohort sampled during active COVID-19. CDR3s include the opening cysteine and the closing phenylalanine or tryptophan. Each record gives: J gene, clone size, V gene, D gene, CDR3 protein, CDR3 DNA. A D gene is named only where the DNA matches it firmly. Not all rows give a size; the values are once, few, many and, for expanded clones, a class.

>TRBJ1-5|-|TRBV7-6|-
CASSLGGGGNQPQHF
TGTGCCAGCAGCTTAGGGGGCGGAGGCAATCAGCCCCAGCATTTT
>TRBJ1-5|-|TRBV19|TRBD1
CASSETGGQQPQHF
TGTGCCAGTTCCGAGACAGGGGGCCAACAGCCCCAGCATTTT
>TRBJ2-3|-|TRBV7-6|TRBD2
CASSPQGSGSDTQYF
TGTGCCAGCAGTCCACAGGGAAGCGGGAGTGATACGCAGTATTTT
>TRBJ2-7|-|TRBV11-2|TRBD1
CASSLWQGAYEQYF
TGTGCCAGCAGCTTATGGCAGGGGGCCTACGAGCAGTACTTC
>TRBJ2-4|few|TRBV6-2/TRBV6-3|-
CASSYTGSLQYF
TGTGCCAGCAGTTATACGGGATCCCTTCAGTACTTC
>TRBJ2-1|-|TRBV27|-
CASSFGRGLGHNEQFF
TGTGCCAGCAGTTTTGGTAGGGGGTTGGGGCACAATGAGCAGTTCTTC
>TRBJ1-6|few|TRBV11-3|-
CASSDSRPPGSPLHF
TGTGCCAGCAGCGACTCGCGCCCACCGGGATCACCCCTCCACTTT
>TRBJ1-1|-|TRBV5-1|-
CASSPQGGNTEAFF
TGCGCCAGCAGCCCCCAGGGTGGCAACACTGAAGCTTTCTTT
>TRBJ2-5|-|TRBV9|TRBD2
CASSVDGGGQETQYF
TGTGCCAGCAGCGTAGATGGCGGGGGACAAGAGACCCAGTACTTC
>TRBJ2-7|-|TRBV10-2|-
CASTPGRAYEQYF
TGCGCCAGCACCCCGGGCAGGGCCTACGAGCAGTACTTC
>TRBJ2-2|-|TRBV2|-
CASSEGELNTGELFF
TGTGCCAGCAGTGAAGGAGAATTGAACACCGGGGAGCTGTTTTTT
>TRBJ1-5|-|TRBV6-1|-
CASSVTDRIHTGSNNQPQHF
TGTGCCAGCAGTGTTACAGACCGGATCCACACCGGATCTAACAATCAGCCCCAGCATTTT
>TRBJ2-7|-|TRBV7-2|TRBD2
CASSPRGGSSYEQYF
TGTGCCAGCAGCCCACGGGGCGGGAGCTCCTACGAGCAGTACTTC
>TRBJ1-3|once|TRBV5-4|-
CASSLGQPSGNTIYF
TGTGCCAGCAGCTTGGGACAGCCTTCTGGAAACACCATATATTTT
>TRBJ1-5|few|TRBV29-1|TRBD1
CSGGRGPDQPQHF
TGCAGCGGAGGCAGGGGGCCGGATCAGCCCCAGCATTTT
>TRBJ2-7|-|TRBV15|-
CATSRPRQTAYEQYF
TGTGCCACCAGCAGACCTAGACAGACCGCCTACGAGCAGTACTTC
>TRBJ1-3|-|TRBV2|-
CASSASDSHSGNTIYF
TGTGCCAGCAGCGCCTCGGACAGCCACTCTGGAAACACCATATATTTT
>TRBJ2-2|-|TRBV6-2/TRBV6-3|-
CASSYGRGRNTGELFF
TGTGCCAGCAGTTACGGTAGAGGGAGGAACACCGGGGAGCTGTTTTTT
>TRBJ2-1|-|TRBV9|TRBD2
CASSVRGGRASNEQFF
TGTGCCAGCAGCGTTCGGGGCGGGAGGGCGTCGAATGAGCAGTTCTTC
>TRBJ1-5|-|TRBV28|-
CASSFSSFSNQPQHF
TGTGCCAGCAGTTTTAGTTCGTTTAGCAATCAGCCCCAGCATTTT
>TRBJ2-7|-|TRBV5-6|-
CASSFTGSPYEQYF
TGTGCCAGCAGCTTCACAGGGTCCCCCTACGAGCAGTACTTC
>TRBJ1-1|-|TRBV13|-
CASSLGLRDTEAFF
TGTGCCAGCAGCTTAGGGTTACGGGACACTGAAGCTTTCTTT
>TRBJ2-6|-|TRBV19|TRBD1
CASSQGAGANVLTF
TGTGCCAGTAGTCAGGGGGCTGGGGCCAACGTCCTGACTTTC
>TRBJ2-2|few|TRBV7-3|-
CASSLHTGELFF
TGTGCCAGCAGCTTACATACCGGGGAGCTGTTTTTT
>TRBJ2-3|-|TRBV5-8|TRBD2
CASSLRSGKDTQYF
TGTGCCAGCAGCTTGAGGAGCGGGAAAGATACGCAGTATTTT
>TRBJ2-7|-|TRBV3-1/TRBV3-2|TRBD1
CASSSVRGSEQYF
TGTGCCAGCAGCTCGGTCAGGGGGAGCGAGCAGTACTTC
>TRBJ1-4|-|TRBV5-6|-
CASSLGQLRGEKLFF
TGTGCCAGCAGCCTAGGACAGCTGCGTGGGGAAAAACTGTTTTTT
>TRBJ2-7|-|TRBV5-1|TRBD2
CASSLEATSGSYEQYF
TGCGCCAGCAGCTTGGAAGCGACTAGCGGATCCTACGAGCAGTACTTC